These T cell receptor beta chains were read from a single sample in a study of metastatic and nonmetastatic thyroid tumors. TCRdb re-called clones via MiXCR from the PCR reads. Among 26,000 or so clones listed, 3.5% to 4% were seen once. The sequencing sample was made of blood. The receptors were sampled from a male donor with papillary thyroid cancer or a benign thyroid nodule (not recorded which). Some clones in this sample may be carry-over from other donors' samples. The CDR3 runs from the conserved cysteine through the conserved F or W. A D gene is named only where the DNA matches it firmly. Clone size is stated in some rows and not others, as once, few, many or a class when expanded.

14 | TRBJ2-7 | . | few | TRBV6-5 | TGTGCCAGCAGTTACGAGTGGATCGTCGCCAGTGAAAACTTC | CASSYEWIVASENF
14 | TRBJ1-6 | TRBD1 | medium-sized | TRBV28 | TGTGCCAGCAGTTTGGGCAGGGGGCAGTCACCCCTCCACTTT | CASSLGRGQSPLHF
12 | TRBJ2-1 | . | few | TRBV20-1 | TGCAGTGCTCGACACCAAAACAATGAGCAGTTCTTC | CSARHQNNEQFF
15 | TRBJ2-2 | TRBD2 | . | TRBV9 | TGTGCCAGCAGCGTCGGGACTAGAGGCACCGGGGAGTTGTTTTTT | CASSVGTRGTGELFF
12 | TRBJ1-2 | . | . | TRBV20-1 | TGCAGTGCTAGGATCAGGGACTATGGCTACACCTTC | CSARIRDYGYTF
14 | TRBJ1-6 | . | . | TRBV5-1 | TGCGCCCGCAGCCCGCCCGGGGCTAATTCACCCCTCCATTTT | CARSPPGANSPLHF
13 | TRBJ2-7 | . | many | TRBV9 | TGTGCCAGCAGCGTGGGCCTAGGGAACGAGCAGTACTTC | CASSVGLGNEQYF
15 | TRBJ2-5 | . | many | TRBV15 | TGTGCCACCAGCAGATCCAACAGGGTACGTGAGACCCAGTACTTC | CATSRSNRVRETQYF
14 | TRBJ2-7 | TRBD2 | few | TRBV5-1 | TGCGCCAGCAGAATGACTAGCGGGAGTTACGAGCAGTACTTC | CASRMTSGSYEQYF
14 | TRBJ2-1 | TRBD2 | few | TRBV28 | TGTGCCAGCAGTCCTCCGGGGGGGTACAAAGAGGAGTTCTTC | CASSPPGGYKEEFF
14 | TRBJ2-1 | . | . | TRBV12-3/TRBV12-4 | TGTGCCAGCAGTGGGGGAACAGGGTTTTATGAGCAGTTCTTC | CASSGGTGFYEQFF
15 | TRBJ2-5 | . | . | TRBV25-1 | TGTGCCAGCAGTGACGCGGGCCGAGGGGAGAAGACCCAGTACTTC | CASSDAGRGEKTQYF
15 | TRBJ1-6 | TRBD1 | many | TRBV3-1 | TGTGCCAGCAGCCCACTCGGGACAGACGTTTCACCCCTCCACTTT | CASSPLGTDVSPLHF
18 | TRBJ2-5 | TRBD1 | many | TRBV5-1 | TGCGCCAGCAGCTTTACCCCAATCCTGACAGGGGGCCAAGAGACCCAGTACTTC | CASSFTPILTGGQETQYF
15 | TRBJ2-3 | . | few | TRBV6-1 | TGTGCCAGCAGGGAGGACAGGACTATCACAGATACGCAGTATTTT | CASREDRTITDTQYF
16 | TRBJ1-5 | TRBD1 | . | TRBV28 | TGTGCCAGCAGCGCATTCTCCGGGACAGGCAATCAGCCCCAGCATTTT | CASSAFSGTGNQPQHF
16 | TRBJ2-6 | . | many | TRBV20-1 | TGCAGTGCTAGATCCAGTGGGGGCTCTGGGGCCAACGTCCTGACTTTC | CSARSSGGSGANVLTF
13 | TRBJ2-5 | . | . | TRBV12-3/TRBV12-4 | TGTGCCAGCACTCTGGGACTGGGAGAGACCAAGCACTTC | CASTLGLGETKHF
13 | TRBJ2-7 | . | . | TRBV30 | TGTGCCTGGAGTCGACCGGGGACCTACGAGCAGTACTTC | CAWSRPGTYEQYF
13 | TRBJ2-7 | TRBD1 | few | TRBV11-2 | TGTGCCATCAGCTGGGGACAGGGCTACGAGCAGTACTTC | CAISWGQGYEQYF
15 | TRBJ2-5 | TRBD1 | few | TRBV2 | TGTGCCAGCAGCCCCGGGACAGGGGAGACAGAGACCCAGTACTTC | CASSPGTGETETQYF
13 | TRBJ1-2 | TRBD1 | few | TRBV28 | TGTGCCAGCAGCGGACAGGGGGCATATGGCTACACCTTC | CASSGQGAYGYTF
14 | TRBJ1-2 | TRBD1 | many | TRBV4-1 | TGCGCCAGCAGCCCGGACAGGTCTCACTATGGCTACACCTTC | CASSPDRSHYGYTF
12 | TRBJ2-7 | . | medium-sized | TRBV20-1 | TGCAGTGCTGGGGACTCTGCTTACGAGCAGTACTTC | CSAGDSAYEQYF
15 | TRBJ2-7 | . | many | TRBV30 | TGTGCCTGGAGTGAGTACCTCTGGGATTCCCACGAGCAGTACTTC | CAWSEYLWDSHEQYF
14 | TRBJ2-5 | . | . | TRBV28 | TGTGCCAGCAGTTCCCATCGGGTGGTAGAGACCCAGTACTTC | CASSSHRVVETQYF
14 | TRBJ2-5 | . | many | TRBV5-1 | TGCGCCAGCAGCCGGGGTAAAGGACAAGAGACCCAGTACTTC | CASSRGKGQETQYF
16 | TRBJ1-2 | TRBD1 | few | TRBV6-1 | TGTGCCAGCAGTCCGGGGACAGGGAGAGCTAACTATGGCTACACCTTC | CASSPGTGRANYGYTF
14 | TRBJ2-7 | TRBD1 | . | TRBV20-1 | TGCAGTGCTGGTGAGGGACAGGTCGGGTACGAGCAGTACTTC | CSAGEGQVGYEQYF
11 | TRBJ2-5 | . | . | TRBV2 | TGTGCCGGCAGTGAACGGGAGACCCAGTACTTC | CAGSERETQYF
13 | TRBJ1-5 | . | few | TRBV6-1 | TGTGCCAGCAGTGAATATGCAGGTCAGCCCCAGCATTTT | CASSEYAGQPQHF
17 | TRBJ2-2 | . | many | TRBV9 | TGTGCCAGCAGCGCACCGGCGGTAGAGGAGAACACCGGGGAGCTGTTTTTT | CASSAPAVEENTGELFF
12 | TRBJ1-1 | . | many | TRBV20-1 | TGCAGTGCTAGAATCGGGGACACTGAAGCTTTCTTT | CSARIGDTEAFF
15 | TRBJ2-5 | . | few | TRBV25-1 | TGTGCCAGCAGCAGCGGAACAGGGTACCAAGAGGCCCAGTACTTC | CASSSGTGYQEAQYF
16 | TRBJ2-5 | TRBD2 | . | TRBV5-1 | TGCGCCAGCAGCTTGGGGAGCGGGAGAGGGCAAGAGACCCAGTACTTC | CASSLGSGRGQETQYF
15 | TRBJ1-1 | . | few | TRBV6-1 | TGTGCCAGCAGGCCCCAACGGGCCTCGAACACTGAAGCTTTCTTT | CASRPQRASNTEAFF
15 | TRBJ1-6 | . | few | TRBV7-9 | TGTGCCAGCAGGCCACCGGGCTTCGATAATTCACCCCTCCACTTT | CASRPPGFDNSPLHF
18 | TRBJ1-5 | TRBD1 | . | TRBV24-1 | TGTGCCACCAGTAAAAACAGGGGAGGGAGAGGAGCTGGTCAGCCCCAGCATTTT | CATSKNRGGRGAGQPQHF
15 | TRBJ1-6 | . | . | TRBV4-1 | TGCGCCAGCAGCCAAGAGTTACAGGGTGGGTCACCCCTCCACTTT | CASSQELQGGSPLHF
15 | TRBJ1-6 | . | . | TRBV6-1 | TGTGCCAGCAAGGGGGGGGAGAGCTATAATTCACCCCTCCACTTT | CASKGGESYNSPLHF
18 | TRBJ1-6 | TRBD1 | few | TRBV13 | TGTGCCAGCAGCTTAAAATCCGGCAGGGGGCTCAATAATTCACCCCTCCACTTT | CASSLKSGRGLNNSPLHF
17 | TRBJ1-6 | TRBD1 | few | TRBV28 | TGTGCCAGCAGTTTGTTGGGACAGGGGCAGTTTGATTCACCCCTCCACTTT | CASSLLGQGQFDSPLHF
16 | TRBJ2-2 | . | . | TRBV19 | TGTGCCACCCGCCGCGGAGGGTGCGTGAACACCGGGGAGCTTTTTTTT | CATRRGGCVNTGELFF
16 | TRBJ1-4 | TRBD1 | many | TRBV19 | TGTGCCAGTAGTACCGACAGGGAGCAAGGTAATGAAAAACTGTTTTTT | CASSTDREQGNEKLFF
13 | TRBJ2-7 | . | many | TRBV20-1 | TGCAGTGCTAGGGAAGCGGGCTCCTACGAGCAGTACTTC | CSAREAGSYEQYF
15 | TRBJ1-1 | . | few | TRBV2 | TGTGCCAGCAGTGACCGGTCATCAGTGGGGACTGAAGCTTTCTTT | CASSDRSSVGTEAFF
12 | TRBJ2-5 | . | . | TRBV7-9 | TGTGCCAGCAGCTTAGCCTGGGAGACCCAGTACTTC | CASSLAWETQYF
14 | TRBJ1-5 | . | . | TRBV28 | TGTGCCAGCAGTTTATATCTGGGGGTGCAGCCCCAGCATTTT | CASSLYLGVQPQHF
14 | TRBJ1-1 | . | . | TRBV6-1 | TGTGCCAGCAGTGCCCAGGGAGGGAGGACTGAAGCTTTCTTT | CASSAQGGRTEAFF
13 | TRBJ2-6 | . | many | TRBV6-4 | TGTGCCAGCAGTGACTCTGGGGCCAACGTCCTGACTTTC | CASSDSGANVLTF
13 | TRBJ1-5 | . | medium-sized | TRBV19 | TGTGCCAGTAGTACAGTAAAGAATCAGCCCCAGCATTTT | CASSTVKNQPQHF
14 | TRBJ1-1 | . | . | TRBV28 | TGTGCCAGCACCAACAGGGTGATTGGCACTGAAGCTTTCTTT | CASTNRVIGTEAFF
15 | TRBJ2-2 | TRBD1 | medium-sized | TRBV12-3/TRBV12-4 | TGTGCCAGCAGTTCGGGACAGGGAAACACCGGGGAGCTGTTTTTT | CASSSGQGNTGELFF
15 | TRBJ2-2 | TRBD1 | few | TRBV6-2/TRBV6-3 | TGTGCCAGCAGCTTCCGGGGACAGGGCTTCGGGGAGCTGTTTTTT | CASSFRGQGFGELFF
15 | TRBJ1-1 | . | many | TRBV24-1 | TGTGCCACCTCCGAACTACAGGGAGGAGAGACTGAAGCTTTCTTT | CATSELQGGETEAFF
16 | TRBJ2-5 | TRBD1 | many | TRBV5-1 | TGCGCCAGCAGCCAACGGACAGGGAACCCACAAGAGACCCAGTACTTC | CASSQRTGNPQETQYF
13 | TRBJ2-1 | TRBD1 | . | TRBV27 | TGCGCCAGCAGTTTATCAGGGGGTTATGAGCAGTTCTTC | CASSLSGGYEQFF
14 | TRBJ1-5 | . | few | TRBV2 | TGTGCCAGCAAACGGGGGTCTCGCAATCAGCCCCAGCATTTT | CASKRGSRNQPQHF
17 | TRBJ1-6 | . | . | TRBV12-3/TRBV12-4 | TGTGCCAGCAGTTTAAGCACGGATCTCTCCTATAATTCACCCCTCCACTTT | CASSLSTDLSYNSPLHF